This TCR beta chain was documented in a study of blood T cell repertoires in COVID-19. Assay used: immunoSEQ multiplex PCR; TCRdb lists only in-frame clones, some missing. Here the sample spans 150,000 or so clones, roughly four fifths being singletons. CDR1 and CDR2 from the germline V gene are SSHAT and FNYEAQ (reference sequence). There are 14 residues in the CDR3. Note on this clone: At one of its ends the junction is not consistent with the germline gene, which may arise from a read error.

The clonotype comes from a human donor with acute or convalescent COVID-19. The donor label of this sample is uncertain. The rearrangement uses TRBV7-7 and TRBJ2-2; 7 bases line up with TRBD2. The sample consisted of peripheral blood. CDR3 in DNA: TGTGCTAGCAGCCCGACGGGGGGCACCGGGGAGCTGTTTTTT. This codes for CASSPTGGTGELFF.